The present T cell receptor (beta chain) was sequenced within a study of T cell repertoires in cytomegalovirus infection. One entry per CDR3 protein, called by TCRdb with MiXCR from the reads. Among a few hundred thousand distinct CDR3 sequences, about 35% were seen once, and the ten largest hold about 13%. Of note for this clonotype: Its antigen is unidentified.

Regarding the study as a whole: Identification of carriers of CMV plus the relevant HLA was performed using cumulative public TCR beta family frequency.

There are 15 residues in the CDR3. Germline V lookup: CDR1 MRHNA, CDR2 SNTAGT. The V and J ends lost 2 bases and 4 bases, in that order; junction bases with no gene match: 0. The receptor was isolated from a human donor in good health (CMV status not recorded). Some clones in this sample may be carry-over from other donors' samples. The chain joins TRBV6-4 to TRBJ2-2; 11 nucleotides agree with TRBD2. Sequenced here: cultured PBMCs, sampled from culture after CMV antigen stimulation. In DNA, the CDR3 is TGTGCCAGCAGTGACACTAGCGGGAGCACCGGGGAGCTGTTTTTT. Amino acid sequence: CASSDTSGSTGELFF.